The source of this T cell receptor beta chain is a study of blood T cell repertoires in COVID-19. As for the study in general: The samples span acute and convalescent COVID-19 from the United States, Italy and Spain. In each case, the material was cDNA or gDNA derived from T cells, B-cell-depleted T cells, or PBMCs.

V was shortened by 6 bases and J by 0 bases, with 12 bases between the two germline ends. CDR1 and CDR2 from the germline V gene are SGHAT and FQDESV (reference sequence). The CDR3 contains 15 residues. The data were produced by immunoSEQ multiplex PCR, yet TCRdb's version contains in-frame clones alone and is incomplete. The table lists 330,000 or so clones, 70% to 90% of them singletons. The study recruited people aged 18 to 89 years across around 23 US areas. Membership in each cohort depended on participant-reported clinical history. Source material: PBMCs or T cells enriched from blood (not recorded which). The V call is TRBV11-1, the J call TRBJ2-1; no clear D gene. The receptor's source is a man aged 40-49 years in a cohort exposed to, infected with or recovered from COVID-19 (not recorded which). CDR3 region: CASSRTWSSYNEQFF. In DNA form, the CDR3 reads TGTGCCAGCAGTCGTACATGGAGCTCCTACAATGAGCAGTTCTTC.